A selection of T cell receptor beta chains follows, all from one sample in a study of blood T cell repertoires in COVID-19. Profiling relied on immunoSEQ multiplex PCR, and the TCRdb table lists in-frame clones only, not all of them. Of about 130,000 clones in the sample, roughly three quarters were seen once. Source material: peripheral blood. The receptors shown here come from a woman aged 70-85 years with COVID-19, enrolled during active disease. Both conserved end residues are part of each CDR3. The order of the fields is V gene, D gene, CDR3 length, clone size, J gene, CDR3 DNA, CDR3 protein. The D gene is left open where the match is weak. Expanded clones are given a class, and other clones once, few, many or no size at all.

V: TRBV9
D: -
length: 15
size: -
J: TRBJ1-4
DNA: TGTGCCAGCAGCGTAGGAGGTGGGGCTGTTGAAAAACTGTTTTTT
CDR3: CASSVGGGAVEKLFF

V: TRBV2
D: TRBD1
length: 11
size: -
J: TRBJ1-1
DNA: TGTGCCAGCACCTTGGACAGGGAAGCTTTCTTT
CDR3: CASTLDREAFF

V: TRBV6-5
D: TRBD1
length: 15
size: -
J: TRBJ1-4
DNA: TGTGCCAGCAGCACAGGGGGCCTCTTGGATGAAAAACTGTTTTTT
CDR3: CASSTGGLLDEKLFF

V: TRBV30
D: -
length: 12
size: -
J: TRBJ2-7
DNA: TGTGCCTGGAGCCTTAGCGGTCCCGAGCAGTACTTC
CDR3: CAWSLSGPEQYF

V: TRBV27
D: TRBD1
length: 16
size: few
J: TRBJ1-5
DNA: TGTGCCAGCAGTCTGAGACAGGGTCGCGTGGCTCAGCCCCAGCATTTT
CDR3: CASSLRQGRVAQPQHF

V: TRBV10-3
D: TRBD1
length: 15
size: -
J: TRBJ1-2
DNA: TGTGCCATCAGTGGAGACAGGGTATCTAACTATGGCTACACCTTC
CDR3: CAISGDRVSNYGYTF

V: TRBV5-1
D: -
length: 14
size: -
J: TRBJ2-7
DNA: TGCGCCAGCAGTAGTACAGGATTTTCCTACGAGCAGTACTTC
CDR3: CASSSTGFSYEQYF

V: TRBV19
D: -
length: 14
size: -
J: TRBJ2-5
DNA: TGTGCCAGTAGGACAGGGCAGGGAGGAGAGACCCAGTACTTC
CDR3: CASRTGQGGETQYF

V: TRBV4-1
D: TRBD1
length: 16
size: -
J: TRBJ2-5
DNA: TGCGCCAGCAGCCAGCCGGGACAGCAACTCCAAGAGACCCAGTACTTC
CDR3: CASSQPGQQLQETQYF

V: TRBV19
D: -
length: 14
size: once
J: TRBJ1-5
DNA: TGTGCCAGCTCTCCTTCGGGGAGCAATCAGCCCCAGCATTTT
CDR3: CASSPSGSNQPQHF

V: TRBV28
D: -
length: 14
size: -
J: TRBJ1-3
DNA: TGTGCCAGCGGCCCCGGAGCGGGCTTTGGGACCATATATTTT
CDR3: CASGPGAGFGTIYF

V: TRBV18
D: -
length: 16
size: -
J: TRBJ1-6
DNA: TGTGCCAGCTCACCACAAGCTCCACCTTATAATTCACCCCTCCACTTT
CDR3: CASSPQAPPYNSPLHF

V: TRBV5-1
D: TRBD1
length: 15
size: -
J: TRBJ2-7
DNA: TGCGCCAGCAGCTTGGCCGGGACAGTGGGTTACGAGCAGTACTTC
CDR3: CASSLAGTVGYEQYF

V: TRBV7-2
D: TRBD2
length: 16
size: -
J: TRBJ2-5
DNA: TGTGCCAGCACCACAACTAGCGGGGGCTACCAAGAGACCCAGTACTTC
CDR3: CASTTTSGGYQETQYF

V: TRBV7-3
D: -
length: 13
size: once
J: TRBJ1-1
DNA: TGTGCCAGCAGCTTACGACGGGGTTCTGAAGCTTTCTTT
CDR3: CASSLRRGSEAFF

V: TRBV7-8
D: TRBD1
length: 19
size: -
J: TRBJ2-7
DNA: TGTGCCAGCAGCACCCGACAGGGAATAGGTTGGCTCTATACCTACGAGCAGTACTTC
CDR3: CASSTRQGIGWLYTYEQYF

V: TRBV7-2
D: -
length: 15
size: -
J: TRBJ1-5
DNA: TGTGCCAGCAGCTTAGGTTCCAGGGGAAGTCAGCCCCAGCATTTT
CDR3: CASSLGSRGSQPQHF

V: TRBV7-9
D: TRBD2
length: 16
size: -
J: TRBJ2-5
DNA: TGTGCCAGCAGCTCCGCCGCTGGGAGGGGCGGAGAGACCCAGTACTTC
CDR3: CASSSAAGRGGETQYF

V: TRBV7-9
D: -
length: 14
size: -
J: TRBJ2-3
DNA: TGTGCCAGCAGCTTCGGCGGCGGCACAGATACGCAGTATTTT
CDR3: CASSFGGGTDTQYF

V: TRBV19
D: -
length: 13
size: -
J: TRBJ1-1
DNA: TGTGCCAGTAGTTTCCCCGGGAAGGGTGAAGCTTTCTTT
CDR3: CASSFPGKGEAFF

V: TRBV3-1/TRBV3-2
D: TRBD1
length: 13
size: -
J: TRBJ2-1
DNA: TGTGCCAGCAGCCAAGACCAGGGGGTTTCTTCGTTCTTC
CDR3: CASSQDQGVSSFF

V: TRBV6-6
D: TRBD1
length: 14
size: -
J: TRBJ1-1
DNA: TGTGCCAGCAGTTTCGGGACAGGGGGCACTGAAGCTTTCTTT
CDR3: CASSFGTGGTEAFF

V: TRBV5-1
D: TRBD2
length: 17
size: -
J: TRBJ2-3
DNA: TGCGCCAGCAGCTTGGAGACTAGCGGGGGGGCAACAGATACGCAGTATTTT
CDR3: CASSLETSGGATDTQYF

V: TRBV7-8
D: TRBD1
length: 13
size: -
J: TRBJ1-2
DNA: TGTGCCAGCAGCCCGCAGGGGGGCTATGGCTACACCTTC
CDR3: CASSPQGGYGYTF

V: TRBV6-5
D: -
length: 13
size: -
J: TRBJ1-1
DNA: TGTGCCAGTGCAGGGGATGCAGACACTGAAGCTTTCTTT
CDR3: CASAGDADTEAFF

V: TRBV11-2
D: TRBD2
length: 15
size: -
J: TRBJ2-2
DNA: TGTGCCAGCAGCTTAGGAGCGGGGGGAAGGGGGGAGCTGTTTTTT
CDR3: CASSLGAGGRGELFF

V: TRBV9
D: -
length: 12
size: -
J: TRBJ2-1
DNA: TGTGCCAGCAGCGTAGGGGGCCATGAGCAGTTCTTC
CDR3: CASSVGGHEQFF

V: TRBV19
D: -
length: 12
size: -
J: TRBJ1-2
DNA: TGTGCCCGAGGGGGTCCCAACTATGGCTACACCTTC
CDR3: CARGGPNYGYTF

V: TRBV6-2/TRBV6-3
D: TRBD1
length: 13
size: -
J: TRBJ1-1
DNA: TGTGCCAGCAGTCCAGACAGGGGCACTGAAGCTTTCTTT
CDR3: CASSPDRGTEAFF

V: TRBV28
D: TRBD1
length: 16
size: -
J: TRBJ2-1
DNA: TGTGCCAGCAGTTCAGGGACAGGGATCTCCTACAATGAGCAGTTCTTC
CDR3: CASSSGTGISYNEQFF

V: TRBV10-3
D: TRBD1
length: 13
size: few
J: TRBJ1-4
DNA: TGTGCCATCAGTGGGGGACAGGGTGAAAAACTGTTTTTT
CDR3: CAISGGQGEKLFF

V: TRBV5-1
D: -
length: 14
size: few
J: TRBJ1-2
DNA: TGCGCCAGCAGCCCCACGGACAGCACCTATGGCTACACCTTC
CDR3: CASSPTDSTYGYTF

V: TRBV24-1
D: -
length: 11
size: -
J: TRBJ2-1
DNA: TGTGCCACGAGCTCCTACAATGAGCAGTTCTTC
CDR3: CATSSYNEQFF

V: TRBV3-1/TRBV3-2
D: -
length: 14
size: -
J: TRBJ1-1
DNA: TGTGCCAGCAGCCAAGTAACAGGGCTCACTGAAGCTTTCTTT
CDR3: CASSQVTGLTEAFF

V: TRBV18
D: -
length: 13
size: -
J: TRBJ2-5
DNA: TGTGCCAGCTCACCTGTAGCGGCTGAGACCCAGTACTTC
CDR3: CASSPVAAETQYF

V: TRBV5-1
D: -
length: 14
size: -
J: TRBJ2-3
DNA: TGCGCCAGCAGCTTGGTGGCAGGCTTGGATACGCAGTATTTT
CDR3: CASSLVAGLDTQYF

V: TRBV4-3
D: -
length: 15
size: once
J: TRBJ2-7
DNA: TGCGCCAGCAGCCAAGGTCTCGCGCAGGCCTACGAGCAGTACTTC
CDR3: CASSQGLAQAYEQYF

V: TRBV5-6
D: TRBD2
length: 15
size: -
J: TRBJ2-4
DNA: TGTGCCAGCAGCTTGACTAGCGGGGGATTGAACATTCAGTACTTC
CDR3: CASSLTSGGLNIQYF

V: TRBV6-5
D: TRBD1
length: 14
size: -
J: TRBJ1-1
DNA: TGTGCCAGCACCCTATCGAGGGGGCGGGGTGAAGCTTTCTTT
CDR3: CASTLSRGRGEAFF

V: TRBV6-5
D: TRBD1
length: 14
size: once
J: TRBJ1-1
DNA: TGTGCCAGCAGTTCTGACAGGGCCGACACTGAAGCTTTCTTT
CDR3: CASSSDRADTEAFF

V: TRBV3-1/TRBV3-2
D: TRBD2
length: 14
size: once
J: TRBJ2-7
DNA: TGTGCCAGCAGCCAAGATAGGACTAGCTACGAGCAGTACTTC
CDR3: CASSQDRTSYEQYF

V: TRBV6-1
D: -
length: 10
size: -
J: TRBJ1-1
DNA: TGTGCCAGCAGTGAAGTTAAAGCTTTCTTT
CDR3: CASSEVKAFF